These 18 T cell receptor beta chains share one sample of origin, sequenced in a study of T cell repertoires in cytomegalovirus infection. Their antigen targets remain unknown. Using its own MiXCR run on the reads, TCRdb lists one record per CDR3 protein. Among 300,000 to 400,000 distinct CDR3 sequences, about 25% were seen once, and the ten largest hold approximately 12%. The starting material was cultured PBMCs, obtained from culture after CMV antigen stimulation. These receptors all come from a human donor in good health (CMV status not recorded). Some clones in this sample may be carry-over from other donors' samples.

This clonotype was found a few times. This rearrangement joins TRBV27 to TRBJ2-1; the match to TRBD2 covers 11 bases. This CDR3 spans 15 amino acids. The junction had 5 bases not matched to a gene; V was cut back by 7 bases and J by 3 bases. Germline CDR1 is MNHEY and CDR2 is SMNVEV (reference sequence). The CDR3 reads CASTLSGRGYNEQFF. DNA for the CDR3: TGTGCCAGCACCCTTAGCGGGAGGGGCTACAATGAGCAGTTCTTC.

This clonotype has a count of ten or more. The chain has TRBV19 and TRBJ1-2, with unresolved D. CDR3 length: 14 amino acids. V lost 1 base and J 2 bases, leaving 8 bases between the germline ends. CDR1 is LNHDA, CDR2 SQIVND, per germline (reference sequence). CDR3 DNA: TGTGCCAGTAGTATAGCGCGGAGGAACTATGGCTACACCTTC. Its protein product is CASSIARRNYGYTF.

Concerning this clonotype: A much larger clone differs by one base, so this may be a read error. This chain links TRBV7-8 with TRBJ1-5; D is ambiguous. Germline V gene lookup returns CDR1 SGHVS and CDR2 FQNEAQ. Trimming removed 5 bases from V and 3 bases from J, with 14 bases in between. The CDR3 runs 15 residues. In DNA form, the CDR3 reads TGTGCCAGCAGCGAGAACTTGGGCCCCAATCAGCCCCAGCATTTT. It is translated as CASSENLGPNQPQHF.

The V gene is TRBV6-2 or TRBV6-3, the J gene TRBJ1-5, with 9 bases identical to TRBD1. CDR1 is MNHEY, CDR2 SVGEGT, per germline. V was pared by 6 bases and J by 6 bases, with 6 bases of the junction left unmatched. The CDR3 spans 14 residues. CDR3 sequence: CASSFDRGGQPQHF. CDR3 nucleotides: TGTGCCAGCAGCTTCGACAGGGGGGGTCAGCCCCAGCATTTT.

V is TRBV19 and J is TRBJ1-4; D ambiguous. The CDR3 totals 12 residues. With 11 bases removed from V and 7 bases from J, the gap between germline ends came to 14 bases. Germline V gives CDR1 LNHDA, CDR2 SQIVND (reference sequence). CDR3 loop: CAGGSIGEKLFF. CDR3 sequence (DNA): TGTGCCGGAGGTTCGATTGGTGAAAAACTGTTTTTT. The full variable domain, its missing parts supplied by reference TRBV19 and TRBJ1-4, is DGGITQSPKYLFRKEGQNVTLSCEQNLNHDAMYWYRQDPGQGLRLIYYSQIVNDFQKGDIAEGYSVSREKKESFPLTVTSAQKNPTAFYLCAGGSIGEKLFFGSGTQLSVL.

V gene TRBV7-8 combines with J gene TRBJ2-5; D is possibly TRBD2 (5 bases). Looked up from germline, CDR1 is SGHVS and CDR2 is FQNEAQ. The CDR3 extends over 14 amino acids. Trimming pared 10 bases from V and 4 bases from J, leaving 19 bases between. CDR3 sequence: CATTNLAGTETQYF. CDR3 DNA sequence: TGTGCCACGACGAACCTAGCCGGCACAGAGACCCAGTACTTC.

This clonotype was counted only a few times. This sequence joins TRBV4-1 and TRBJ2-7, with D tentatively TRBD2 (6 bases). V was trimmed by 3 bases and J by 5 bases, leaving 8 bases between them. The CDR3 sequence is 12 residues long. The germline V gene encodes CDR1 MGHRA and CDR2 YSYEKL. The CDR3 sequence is CASSQGGDEQYF. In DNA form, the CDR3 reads TGCGCCAGCAGCCAGGGAGGTGACGAGCAGTACTTC.

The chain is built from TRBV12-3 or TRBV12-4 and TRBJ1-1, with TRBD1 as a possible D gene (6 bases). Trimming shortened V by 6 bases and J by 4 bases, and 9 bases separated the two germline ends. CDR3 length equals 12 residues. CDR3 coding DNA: TGTGCCAGCAGGATACAGGGCACTGAAGCTTTCTTT. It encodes CASRIQGTEAFF.

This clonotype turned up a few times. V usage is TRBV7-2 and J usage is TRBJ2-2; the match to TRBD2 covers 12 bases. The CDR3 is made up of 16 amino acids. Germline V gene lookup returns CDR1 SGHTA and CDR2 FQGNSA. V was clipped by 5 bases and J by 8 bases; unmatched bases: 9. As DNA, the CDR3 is TGTGCCAGCAGCACCGCTAGCGGGAGGGCCCGTGGGGAGCTGTTTTTT. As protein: CASSTASGRARGELFF.

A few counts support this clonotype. The CDR3 spells CASRHNRVQETQYF. Written as DNA, the CDR3 is TGTGCCAGCAGGCACAACAGGGTCCAGGAGACCCAGTACTTC. V is TRBV6-6 and J is TRBJ2-5; TRBD1 is a possible D gene (6 bases). Trimming left V 6 bases short and J 5 bases short, with 16 bases between. Germline V gene data show CDR1 as MNHNY and CDR2 as SVGAGI (reference sequence). The CDR3 spans 14 residues.

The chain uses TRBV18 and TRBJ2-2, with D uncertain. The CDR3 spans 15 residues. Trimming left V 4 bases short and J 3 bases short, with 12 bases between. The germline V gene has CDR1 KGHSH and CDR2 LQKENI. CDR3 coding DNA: TGTGCCAGCTCACGTAAGGCAACCGACACCGGGGAGCTGTTTTTT. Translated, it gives CASSRKATDTGELFF.

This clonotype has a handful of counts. The CDR3 DNA sequence: TGTGCCAGCAGTTACTCTTCGGGCAGAAGCTACGAGCAGTACGTC. Translating gives CASSYSSGRSYEQYV. This sequence joins TRBV6-6 and TRBJ2-7; D is unclear. The CDR3 contains 15 residues. Trimming cost V 0 bases and J 3 bases, with 12 bases left between them. Germline V gene data show CDR1 as MNHNY and CDR2 as SVGAGI (reference sequence).

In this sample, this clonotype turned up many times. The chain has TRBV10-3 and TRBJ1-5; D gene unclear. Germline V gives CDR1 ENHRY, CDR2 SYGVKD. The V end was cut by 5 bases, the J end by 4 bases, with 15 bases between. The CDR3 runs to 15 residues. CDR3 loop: CAISPQTGRNQPQHF. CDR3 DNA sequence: TGTGCCATCAGTCCCCAAACGGGGAGGAATCAGCCCCAGCATTTT.

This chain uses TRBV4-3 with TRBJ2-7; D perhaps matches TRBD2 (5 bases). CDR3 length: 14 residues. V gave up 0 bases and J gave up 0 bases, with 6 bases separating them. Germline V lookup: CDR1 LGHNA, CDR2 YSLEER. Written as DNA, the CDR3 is TGCGCCAGCAGCCAAGAGAGGGCCTCCTACGAGCAGTACTTC. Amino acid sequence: CASSQERASYEQYF.

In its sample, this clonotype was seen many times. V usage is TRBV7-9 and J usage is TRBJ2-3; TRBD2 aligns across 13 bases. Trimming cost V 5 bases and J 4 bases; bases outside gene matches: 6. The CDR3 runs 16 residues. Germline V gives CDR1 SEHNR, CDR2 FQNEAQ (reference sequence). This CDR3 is CASSTRTSGSPDTQYF. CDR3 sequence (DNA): TGTGCCAGCAGCACACGGACTAGCGGGAGCCCAGATACGCAGTATTTT.

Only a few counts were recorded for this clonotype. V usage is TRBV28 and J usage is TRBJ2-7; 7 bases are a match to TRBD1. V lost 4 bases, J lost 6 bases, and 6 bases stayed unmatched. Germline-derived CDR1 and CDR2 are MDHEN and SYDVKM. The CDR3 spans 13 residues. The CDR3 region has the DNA TGTGCCAGCAGTTCGGGACAGCTGGGCGAGCAGTACTTC. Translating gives CASSSGQLGEQYF.

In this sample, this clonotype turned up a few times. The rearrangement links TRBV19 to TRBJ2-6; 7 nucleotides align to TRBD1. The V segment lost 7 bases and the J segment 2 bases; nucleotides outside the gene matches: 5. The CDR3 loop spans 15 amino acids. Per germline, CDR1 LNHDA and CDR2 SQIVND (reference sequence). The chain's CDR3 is CASIRGGAGANVLTF. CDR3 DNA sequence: TGTGCCAGTATAAGAGGGGGCGCTGGGGCCAACGTCCTGACTTTC.

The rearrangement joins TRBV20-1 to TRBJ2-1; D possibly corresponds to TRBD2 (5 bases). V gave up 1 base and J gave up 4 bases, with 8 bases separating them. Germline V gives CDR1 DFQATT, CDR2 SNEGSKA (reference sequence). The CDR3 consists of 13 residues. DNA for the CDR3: TGCAGTGCTAGAGCGGGGTCGTACAATGAGCAGTTCTTC. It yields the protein CSARAGSYNEQFF.